This entry is about one TCR beta chain. This sample is part of a study of blood T cell repertoires in COVID-19. Overall study context: Samples of COVID-19 (acute and convalescent) were obtained from the United States, Italy and Spain. From T cells, B-cell-depleted T cells, or PBMCs came the material, which was cDNA or gDNA.

The CDR3 consists of 18 residues. The trim removed 3 bases at V and 0 bases at J, leaving 4 bases unmatched. CDR1 MGHDK and CDR2 SYGVNS come from the germline V gene. In the authors' workflow: By means of reference gene primer amplification, nucleated cell counts were estimated. The data were produced by immunoSEQ multiplex PCR, yet TCRdb's version contains in-frame clones alone and is incomplete. V, J and clone size reflect that table, while D and trimming were determined from the DNA. The table lists 140,000 to 150,000 clones, approximately 89% of them singletons, with roughly a tenth in the top ten.

The rearrangement joins TRBV25-1 to TRBJ1-6, with 11 bases that match TRBD1. The receptor's source is a man aged 60 to 69 with active or convalescent COVID-19. The sequencing sample was made of peripheral blood. Here the CDR3 reads CASSDGQGASSYNSPLHF. CDR3 bases: TGTGCCAGCAGTGATGGACAGGGGGCAAGCTCCTATAATTCACCCCTCCACTTT. The variable domain in full, with the rest retrieved from reference TRBV25-1 and TRBJ1-6, is EADIYQTPRYLVIGTGKKITLECSQTMGHDKMYWYQQDPGMELHLIHYSYGVNSTEKGDLSSESTVSRIRTEHFPLTLESARPSHTSQYLCASSDGQGASSYNSPLHFGNGTRLTVT.